These 29 T cell receptor beta chains were sequenced from one sample in a study of T cells in Graves' hyperthyroidism and ophthalmopathy. From RNA transcripts, TCR beta CDR3 regions were amplified. Primed by the HTBI set, a first-round RT-PCR was run on the TCR CDR3. TCRdb used MiXCR to reprocess the multiplex PCR reads, holding one entry per CDR3 protein. The table shows around 720,000 distinct CDR3 sequences, with roughly a third occurring only once. The source material was blood. The receptors were sampled from a woman aged 40 to 50 with Graves' hyperthyroidism.

The J gene is TRBJ1-1, the V gene TRBV12-3 or TRBV12-4; a possible D gene is TRBD1 (5 bases). The CDR3 has 12 amino acids. V lost 5 bases, J lost 8 bases, and 12 bases lay in between. CDR3 in amino acids: CASSGRQSEAFF. The CDR3, as DNA: TGTGCCAGCAGTGGGAGACAGAGCGAAGCTTTCTTT.

This clonotype was found many times. V and J are TRBV15 and TRBJ1-2; D ambiguous. V was clipped by 3 bases and J by 2 bases, with 13 bases between them. The CDR3 has 15 amino acids. Germline-derived CDR1 and CDR2 are LNHNV and YYDKDF (reference sequence). The CDR3 bases are TGTGCCACCAGCAGTCCCGATCGGGGAAACTATGGCTACACCTTC. Translation gives CATSSPDRGNYGYTF.

Worth noting for this clonotype: The germline gene is not matched at one end of the junction; a read error may be the cause. The chain has TRBV10-3 and TRBJ2-7, with 8 bases lining up with TRBD2. From germline, CDR1 is ENHRY and CDR2 SYGVKD. The CDR3 is 15 residues long. As DNA, the CDR3 is TGTGCCATCGGTGAGAACTTAGCGGGACGCTACGAGCAGTACTTC. This gives the protein CAIGENLAGRYEQYF.

This clonotype occurred a few times. This chain connects TRBV5-1 to TRBJ2-5, with 13 bases fitting TRBD2. The J segment lost 5 bases and the V segment lost 0 bases, leaving 4 bases of the junction unmatched. The CDR3 has 16 residues. Germline V gives CDR1 SGHRS, CDR2 YFSETQ. CDR3 sequence reads: CASSLGTSGSWETQYF. The CDR3 coding sequence is TGCGCCAGCAGCTTGGGGACTAGCGGGAGTTGGGAGACCCAGTACTTC.

In regard to this clonotype: It may be a read error: a sequence one base away is much more abundant. The chain combines TRBV7-2 with TRBJ2-5; no firm D call. The V gene lost 5 bases and the J gene lost 7 bases, with 8 bases spanning the gap. Germline assignment: CDR1 SGHTA and CDR2 FQGNSA. CDR3 length equals 11 residues. CDR3 sequence: CASSEAGTQYF. In nucleotides, the CDR3 is TGTGCCAGCAGCGAGGCCGGGACCCAGTACTTC.

V gene TRBV7-2 combines with J gene TRBJ2-3; 9 nucleotides line up with TRBD2. Germline V gene data show CDR1 as SGHTA and CDR2 as FQGNSA. This CDR3 has 15 amino acids. Trimming took 5 bases from V and 3 from J; bases not matched to a gene: 6. The CDR3 sequence: CASSPGLAKTDTQYF. The CDR3 DNA is TGTGCCAGCAGCCCCGGACTAGCGAAAACAGATACGCAGTATTTT.

J is TRBJ1-5 and V is TRBV4-1; D is unclear. The CDR3 is 14 amino acids. Trimming took 1 base from V and 4 from J, leaving 8 bases between them. Looked up from germline, CDR1 is MGHRA and CDR2 is YSYEKL. The CDR3 bases are TGCGCCAGCAGCCAAGGGGGTAGGAATCAGCCCCAGCATTTT. Translation gives CASSQGGRNQPQHF.

As for this clonotype: Given a much more abundant clone one base away, this may be a read error. The DNA is left out, because the CDR3 cannot be placed on it with certainty; the CDR3 is given as TCRdb lists it. V usage is TRBV29-1 and J usage is TRBJ1-1. Germline V gives CDR1 SQVTM, CDR2 ANQGSEA. 11 amino acids form the CDR3, both terminal residues included. CDR3 sequence: CSVAGGAEALF.

Only a few counts were recorded for this clonotype. This CDR3 reads CSASWRRGNDEAFF. The CDR3 DNA reads TGCAGTGCTAGTTGGAGGAGGGGGAACGATGAAGCTTTCTTT. This chain uses TRBV20-1 with TRBJ1-1; a weak D match, TRBD1 (6 bases). CDR1 DFQATT and CDR2 SNEGSKA come from the germline V gene (reference sequence). Trimming took 3 bases from V and 7 from J, leaving 18 bases between them. The CDR3 runs to 14 residues.

This clonotype occurred many times. This chain joins TRBV5-1 and TRBJ2-7, with TRBD2 matching 7 bases. The CDR3 sequence is 14 residues long. In germline, CDR1 is SGHRS, CDR2 YFSETQ. The ends lost 4 bases at V and 1 base at J; junction bases unmatched: 5. The CDR3 region has the DNA TGCGCCAGCAGCCTCACTAGCGCGTCCTACGAGCAGTACTTC. As protein: CASSLTSASYEQYF.

About this clonotype itself: Since a much larger clone is just one base distant, this may be a read error. The genes are TRBV12-3 or TRBV12-4 and TRBJ2-2, with TRBD2 identical over 9 bases. This CDR3 region has 15 residues. Here the CDR3 reads CASLAGVGATGELVF. As DNA, the CDR3 is TGTGCCAGCTTAGCGGGAGTGGGGGCCACCGGGGAGCTGGTTTTT.

V gene TRBV25-1 combines with J gene TRBJ2-3, with 10 bases lining up with TRBD2. The junction had 5 bases not matched to a gene; V was cut back by 3 bases and J by 2 bases. This CDR3 has 16 residues. Germline V gene data show CDR1 as MGHDK and CDR2 as SYGVNS. The CDR3 here is CASSEPGTSATDTQYF. CDR3 nucleotide sequence: TGTGCCAGCAGTGAGCCCGGGACTAGCGCCACAGATACGCAGTATTTT.

This clonotype was picked up one time. The chain joins TRBV7-9 to TRBJ1-5, with TRBD1 matching 7 bases. V lost 1 base and J lost 11; bases outside the gene matches: 11. Germline assignment: CDR1 SEHNR and CDR2 FQNEAQ (reference sequence). The CDR3 sequence is 15 residues long. The CDR3 protein is CASSLGQGLKETQHF. CDR3 DNA sequence: TGTGCCAGCAGCTTAGGACAGGGTCTAAAAGAGACCCAGCATTTT.

The J gene is TRBJ2-7, the V gene TRBV2, with 8 bases matching TRBD1. CDR1 SNHLY and CDR2 FYNNEI come from the germline V gene. V was clipped by 6 bases and J by 2 bases; unmatched bases: 9. There are 15 residues in the CDR3. DNA for the CDR3: TGTGCCAGCAGCCCTAGGACAGGGCGCCCCTACGAGCAGTACTTC. Protein sequence: CASSPRTGRPYEQYF.

This clonotype showed up many times. CDR3 sequence: CASSFGTSGTGELFF. The CDR3 nucleotides are TGTGCCAGCAGCTTCGGGACTAGCGGGACCGGGGAGCTGTTTTTT. The chain employs TRBV7-2 and TRBJ2-2, with 12 bases matching TRBD2. The CDR3 loop spans 15 amino acids. With V trimmed by 3 bases and J by 5 bases, 1 base remained unmatched. Germline V gene data show CDR1 as SGHTA and CDR2 as FQGNSA.

A few counts support this clonotype. The V gene is TRBV5-1, the J gene TRBJ1-2, with D perhaps matching TRBD1 (5 bases). Germline assignment: CDR1 SGHRS and CDR2 YFSETQ. The CDR3 is made up of 14 amino acids. Trimming took off 0 bases at V and 6 bases at J, with 12 bases between the two ends. The CDR3 DNA reads TGCGCCAGCAGCTTGGCCCCAGGGACCGATGGCTACACCTTC. It translates to CASSLAPGTDGYTF. The whole variable domain, filled in from reference TRBV5-1 and TRBJ1-2, reads KAGVTQTPRYLIKTRGQQVTLSCSPISGHRSVSWYQQTPGQGLQFLFEYFSETQRNKGNFPGRFSGRQFSNSRSEMNVSTLELGDSALYLCASSLAPGTDGYTFGSGTRLTVV.

The rearrangement uses TRBV20-1 and TRBJ1-5; no firm D call. The CDR3 is 16 amino acids. CDR1 DFQATT and CDR2 SNEGSKA come from the germline V gene (reference sequence). V was shortened by 0 bases and J by 2 bases, with 14 bases between the two germline ends. The CDR3 DNA is TGCAGTGCTAGAGATGAGGGAGGGCTGGGCAATCAGCCCCAGCATTTT. Translation: CSARDEGGLGNQPQHF.

The chain uses TRBV7-2 and TRBJ2-5, with 7 bases fitting TRBD2. Germline V gene lookup returns CDR1 SGHTA and CDR2 FQGNSA. This CDR3 has 18 amino acids. Trimming at V came to 1 base and at J to 2 bases, leaving 13 bases not matched to a gene. The CDR3 loop is CASSLGSGAGIRQETQYF. CDR3 DNA: TGTGCCAGCAGCTTAGGTTCCGGAGCGGGGATACGTCAAGAGACCCAGTACTTC.

A few counts support this clonotype. This chain uses TRBV9 with TRBJ1-3; D gene unclear. Germline V lookup: CDR1 SGDLS, CDR2 YYNGEE. This CDR3 has 14 amino acids. V lost 0 bases to trimming and J lost 9 bases, with 13 bases between them. CDR3 sequence: CASSVGSGAPTIYF. The CDR3 DNA is TGTGCCAGCAGCGTAGGTTCGGGAGCTCCCACCATATATTTT.

This clonotype was detected ten times or more. The chain joins TRBV7-9 to TRBJ1-2; unclear D gene. The germline V gene encodes CDR1 SEHNR and CDR2 FQNEAQ (reference sequence). This CDR3 comprises 13 residues. Trimming removed 2 bases at V and 8 bases at J, with 12 bases between. The CDR3 DNA is TGTGCCAGCAGCTTATCGGATGCGCGGGGCTACACCTTC. It specifies CASSLSDARGYTF.

Details on this clonotype: A read error may account for a junction end that differs from germline. The genes are TRBV5-1 and TRBJ1-1; a possible D gene is TRBD1 (6 bases). From germline, CDR1 is SGHRS and CDR2 YFSETQ. The CDR3 contains 14 residues. The CDR3 DNA follows: TGCGCCAGCAGCTCGGACAGTGGATACACTGAAGCCTTCTTT. It translates to CASSSDSGYTEAFF.

This clonotype was seen ten or more times. A clone one base away is much larger, so this may be a read error. The chain uses TRBV24-1 and TRBJ1-5; 8 positions match TRBD1. The CDR3 runs to 18 residues. Looked up from germline, CDR1 is KGHDR and CDR2 is SFDVKD. CDR3 sequence reads: CATGDPGRGLSSNQPQHF. The CDR3 DNA reads as TGTGCCACCGGTGATCCCGGCAGGGGGCTGAGTAGCAATCAGCCCCAGCATTTT.

In the case of this clonotype: It may be a read error: a sequence one base away is much more abundant. The CDR3 does not end in the conserved phenylalanine or tryptophan, so this is likely a read error. The chain combines TRBV2 with TRBJ1-1; 8 positions match TRBD1. The length of the CDR3 is 17 residues. The J segment lost 4 bases and the V segment lost 9 bases, leaving 19 bases of the junction unmatched. CDR1 SNHLY and CDR2 FYNNEI come from the germline V gene. CDR3 residues: CASHRGQGVSQGTEAFL. The CDR3 DNA is TGTGCCAGTCACCGCGGACAGGGTGTGAGTCAAGGCACTGAAGCTTTCCTT.

The V gene is TRBV7-6, the J gene TRBJ2-7, with D possibly TRBD2 on 7 matching bases. The CDR3 loop spans 14 amino acids. V was clipped by 5 bases and J by 7 bases, with 18 bases between them. Germline V gene data show CDR1 as SGHVS and CDR2 as FNYEAQ. The DNA for the CDR3 is TGTGCCAGCAGCCCACGGGCGGGGGCAGAAGAGCAGTACTTC. It codes for CASSPRAGAEEQYF.

Ten or more counts support this clonotype. V usage is TRBV12-3 or TRBV12-4 and J usage is TRBJ1-1; D unresolved. The CDR3 runs 14 residues. V lost 5 bases and J 2 bases, leaving 12 bases between the germline ends. CDR3 sequence (DNA): TGTGCCAGCAGTCTCAATACGGGAAACACTGAAGCTTTCTTT. It specifies CASSLNTGNTEAFF.

The gene calls are TRBV5-1 and TRBJ2-5, with 10 bases identical to TRBD2. V trimming: 0 bases; J trimming: 5 bases; junction bases outside the gene matches: 10. The length of the CDR3 is 17 residues. Germline CDR1 is SGHRS and CDR2 is YFSETQ. CDR3 sequence reads: CASSLDVTSGIWETQYF. The CDR3 DNA follows: TGCGCCAGCAGCTTGGACGTCACTAGCGGGATATGGGAGACCCAGTACTTC.

As for this clonotype: Just one base apart from a much larger clone, this may be a read error. The final CDR3 position lacks the conserved phenylalanine or tryptophan, pointing to a likely read error. J is TRBJ1-6 and V is TRBV10-3, with 8 bases matching TRBD1. The CDR3 runs 16 residues. CDR1 and CDR2 from the germline V gene are ENHRY and SYGVKD. For the CDR3, the DNA is TGTGCCAGCAGTTGGACGACAGGGGCTCATAATTCACCCCTCCACCTT. As protein: CASSWTTGAHNSPLHL.

As regards this clonotype: One end of the junction is discordant with germline, which a read error may explain. The chain is built from TRBV5-1 and TRBJ2-7; no definite D call. The germline CDR1 and CDR2 sequences are SGHRS and YFSETQ. The CDR3 totals 14 residues. CDR3 bases: TGCGCCAGCAGCTCTGACGGTAGCTCCTACGGGCAGTACTTC. The encoded protein is CASSSDGSSYGQYF.

Many counts were recorded for this clonotype. The DNA of the CDR3 is TGTGCCACCAGCCAGGGGACGTACACTGAAGCTTTCTTT. This gives the protein CATSQGTYTEAFF. The chain is built from TRBV15 and TRBJ1-1; D may be TRBD1 (6 bases). Trimming cost V 5 bases and J 3 bases, with 10 bases left between them. The CDR3 is 13 residues long. Germline values: CDR1 LNHNV, CDR2 YYDKDF (reference sequence). The full variable domain, rest sourced from reference TRBV15 and TRBJ1-1, is DAMVIQNPRYQVTQFGKPVTLSCSQTLNHNVMYWYQQKSSQAPKLLFHYYDKDFNNEADTPDNFQSRRPNTSFCFLDIRSPGLGDTAMYLCATSQGTYTEAFFGQGTRLTVV.